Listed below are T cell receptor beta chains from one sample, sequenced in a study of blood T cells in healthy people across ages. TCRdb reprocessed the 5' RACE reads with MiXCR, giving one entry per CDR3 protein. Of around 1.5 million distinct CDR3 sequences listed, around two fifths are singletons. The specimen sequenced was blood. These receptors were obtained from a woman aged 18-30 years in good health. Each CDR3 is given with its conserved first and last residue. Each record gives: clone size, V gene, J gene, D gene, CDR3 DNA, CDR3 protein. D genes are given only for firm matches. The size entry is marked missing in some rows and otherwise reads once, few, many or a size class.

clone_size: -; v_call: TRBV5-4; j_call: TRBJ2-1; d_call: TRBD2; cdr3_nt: TGTGCCAGCTCCGGGTCCCCAGCGGGATCCTACAATGAGCAGTTCTTC; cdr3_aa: CASSGSPAGSYNEQFF
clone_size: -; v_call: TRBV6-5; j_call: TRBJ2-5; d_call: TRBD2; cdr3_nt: TGTGCCAGCAGTTACTCGGCCCCGGGACTAGCGACCCCCGGGGACAATGAGCAGTACTTC; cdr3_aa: CASSYSAPGLATPGDNEQYF
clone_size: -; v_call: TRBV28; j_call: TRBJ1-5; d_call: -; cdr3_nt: TGTGCCAGCAGTTTAGTGGCCGACCATAGCAATCAGCCCCAGCATTTT; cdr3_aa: CASSLVADHSNQPQHF
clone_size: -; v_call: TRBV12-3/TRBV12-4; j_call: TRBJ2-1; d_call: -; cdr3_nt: TGTGCCAGCAGTTTTTCCAGGGTGCCCTACAATGAGCAGTTCTTC; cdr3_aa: CASSFSRVPYNEQFF
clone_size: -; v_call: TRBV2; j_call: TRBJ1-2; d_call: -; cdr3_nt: TGTGCCAGCAGTGAGCAGATTTTATACTATGGCTACACCTTC; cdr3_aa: CASSEQILYYGYTF
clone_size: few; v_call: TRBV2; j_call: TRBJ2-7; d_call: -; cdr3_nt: TGTGCCAGCAGACCCGGACAGACTCCCAGCTACGAGCAGTACTTC; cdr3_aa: CASRPGQTPSYEQYF
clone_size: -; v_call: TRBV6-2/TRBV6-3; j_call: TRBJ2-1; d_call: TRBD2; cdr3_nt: TGTGCCAGCAGTCCATATACTAGCGACTCCTACAATGAGCAGTTCTTC; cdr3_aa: CASSPYTSDSYNEQFF
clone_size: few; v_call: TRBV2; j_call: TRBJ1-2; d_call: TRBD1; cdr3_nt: TGTGCCAGCAGTGAAGACAGGGGTTTCTCTGGCTACACCTTC; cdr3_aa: CASSEDRGFSGYTF
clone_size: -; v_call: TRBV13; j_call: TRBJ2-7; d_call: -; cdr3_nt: TGTGCCAGCAGCTCAGTAGGGCTGAGAAACGAGCAGTACTTC; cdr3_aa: CASSSVGLRNEQYF
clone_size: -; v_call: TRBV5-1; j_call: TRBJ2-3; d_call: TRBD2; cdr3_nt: TGCGCCAGCAGTTCGGAGACTAGCGGGGGGGCCGGCACAGATACGCAGTATTTT; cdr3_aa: CASSSETSGGAGTDTQYF
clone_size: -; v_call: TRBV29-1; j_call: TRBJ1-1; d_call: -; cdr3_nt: TGCAGCGTATGGGGCACTGAAGCTTTCTTT; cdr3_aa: CSVWGTEAFF
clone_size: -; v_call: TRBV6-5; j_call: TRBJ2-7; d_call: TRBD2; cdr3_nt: TGTGCCAGCAGTTACTCGGGACTAGCGGACAATGAGCAGTACTTC; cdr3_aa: CASSYSGLADNEQYF
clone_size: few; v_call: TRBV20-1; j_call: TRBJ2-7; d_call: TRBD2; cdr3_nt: TGCAGTGCTGGAACTCCTAGACTAGCGGGGGTGTACGAGCAGTACTTC; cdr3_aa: CSAGTPRLAGVYEQYF
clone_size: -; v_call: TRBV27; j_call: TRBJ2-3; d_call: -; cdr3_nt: TGTGCCAGCAGTTTATCGGGCAGGGTGGGGGATACGCAGTATTTT; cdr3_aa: CASSLSGRVGDTQYF
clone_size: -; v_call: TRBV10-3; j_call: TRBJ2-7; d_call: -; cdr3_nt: TGTGCCATCAGTGAGCCCAGTGAGCAGTACTTC; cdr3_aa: CAISEPSEQYF
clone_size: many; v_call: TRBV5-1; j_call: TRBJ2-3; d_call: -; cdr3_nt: TGTGCCAGCAGCCTATCAGGGGCTAGCACAGATACGCAGTATTTT; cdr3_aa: CASSLSGASTDTQYF
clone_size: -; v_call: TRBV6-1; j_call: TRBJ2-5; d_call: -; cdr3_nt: TGTGCCAGCAGGCTCAGAGATTTCCAAGAGACCCAGTACTTC; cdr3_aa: CASRLRDFQETQYF
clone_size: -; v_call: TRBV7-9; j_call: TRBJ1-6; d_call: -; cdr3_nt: TGTGCCAGCAGCTTGTCGCCAGATAATTCACCCCTCCACTTT; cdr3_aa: CASSLSPDNSPLHF
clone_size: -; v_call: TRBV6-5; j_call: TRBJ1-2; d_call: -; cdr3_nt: TGTGCCAGCAGTCCCAGCGGCAGGGGAGGCTATGGCTACACCTTC; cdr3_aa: CASSPSGRGGYGYTF
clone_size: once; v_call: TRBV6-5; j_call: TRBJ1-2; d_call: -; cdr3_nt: TGTGCCAGCAGCAAGGACGGAGCTGACTATGGCTACACCTTC; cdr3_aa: CASSKDGADYGYTF
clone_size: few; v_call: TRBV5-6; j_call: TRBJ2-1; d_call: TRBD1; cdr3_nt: TGTGCCAGCAGCCCACGGGACAGGGAGAACCTGTACAATGAGCAGTTCTTC; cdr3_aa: CASSPRDRENLYNEQFF
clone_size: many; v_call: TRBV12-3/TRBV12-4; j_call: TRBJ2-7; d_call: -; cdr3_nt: TGTGCCAGCGGTGGGCGCGAGCAGTACTTC; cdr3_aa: CASGGREQYF
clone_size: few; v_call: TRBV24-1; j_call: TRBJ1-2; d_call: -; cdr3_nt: TGTGCCACCAGTGGGGCCGAAGATACTAACTATGGCTACACCTTC; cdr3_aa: CATSGAEDTNYGYTF
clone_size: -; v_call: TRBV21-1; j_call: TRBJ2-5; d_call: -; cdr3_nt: TGTGCCAGCAGCAAAAGTCACCCGGAGACCCAGTACTTC; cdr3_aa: CASSKSHPETQYF
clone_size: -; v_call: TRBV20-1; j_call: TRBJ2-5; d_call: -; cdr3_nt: TGCAGTGCTAGAGCCGACACCCAAGAGACCCAGTACTTC; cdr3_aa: CSARADTQETQYF
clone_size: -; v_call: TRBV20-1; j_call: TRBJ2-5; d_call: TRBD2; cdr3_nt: TGCAGTGGGACTAGCGGGAGTTTGAAGACCCAGTACTTC; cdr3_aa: CSGTSGSLKTQYF
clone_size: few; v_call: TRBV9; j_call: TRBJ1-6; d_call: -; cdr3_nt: TGTGCCAGCAGCCCCGTCAATTCACCCCTCCACTTT; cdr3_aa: CASSPVNSPLHF
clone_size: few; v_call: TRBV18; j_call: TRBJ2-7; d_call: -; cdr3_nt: TGTGCCAGCTCACCAGATAGAACGGGGCACTACGAGCAGTACTTC; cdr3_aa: CASSPDRTGHYEQYF
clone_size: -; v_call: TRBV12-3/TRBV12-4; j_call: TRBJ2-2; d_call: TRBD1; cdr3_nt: TGTGCCAGCAGGTACTCCGGGACAGGAAACACCGGGGAGCTGTTTTTT; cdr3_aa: CASRYSGTGNTGELFF
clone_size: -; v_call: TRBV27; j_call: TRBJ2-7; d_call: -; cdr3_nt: TGTGCCAGCTCCCCAACAGGTATAGGCGAGCAGTACTTC; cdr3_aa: CASSPTGIGEQYF
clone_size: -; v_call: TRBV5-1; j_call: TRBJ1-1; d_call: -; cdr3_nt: TGCGCCAGCAGCTTGCGGGGGGCGGAACAGGACACTGAAGCTTTCTTT; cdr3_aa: CASSLRGAEQDTEAFF
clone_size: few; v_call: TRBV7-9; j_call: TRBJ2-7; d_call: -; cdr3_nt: TGTGCCAGCAGCCTTGCCGGGGAGGTTACCTACGAGCAGTACTTC; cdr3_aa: CASSLAGEVTYEQYF
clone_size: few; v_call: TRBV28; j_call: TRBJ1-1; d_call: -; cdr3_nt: TGTGCCAGCAGTCCCTTGGGGGTCGGGGCTGAAGCTTTCTTT; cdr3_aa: CASSPLGVGAEAFF
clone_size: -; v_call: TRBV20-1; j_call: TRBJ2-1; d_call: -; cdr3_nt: TGCAGTGCTAGGAAGAACGTAAATGAGCAGTTCTTC; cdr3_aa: CSARKNVNEQFF
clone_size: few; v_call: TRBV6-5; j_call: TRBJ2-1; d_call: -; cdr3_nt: TGTGCCAGCAGTTATGGCCTAGTCAATGAGCAGTTCTTC; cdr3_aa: CASSYGLVNEQFF
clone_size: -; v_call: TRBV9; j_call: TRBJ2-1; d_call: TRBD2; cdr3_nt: TGTGCCAGCAGCGTAAGTAGCGGGATTTACAATGAGCAGTTCTTC; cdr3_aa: CASSVSSGIYNEQFF